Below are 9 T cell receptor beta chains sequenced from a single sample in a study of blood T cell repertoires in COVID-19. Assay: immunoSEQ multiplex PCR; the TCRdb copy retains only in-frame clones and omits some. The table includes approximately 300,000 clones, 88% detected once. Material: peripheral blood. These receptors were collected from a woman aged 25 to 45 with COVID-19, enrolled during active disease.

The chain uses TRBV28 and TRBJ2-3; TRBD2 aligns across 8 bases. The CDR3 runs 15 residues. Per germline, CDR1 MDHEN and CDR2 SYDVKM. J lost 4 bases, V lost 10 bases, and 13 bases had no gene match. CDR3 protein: CATKPGGRPPDTQYF. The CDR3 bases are TGTGCCACCAAGCCCGGCGGGAGGCCCCCAGATACGCAGTATTTT.

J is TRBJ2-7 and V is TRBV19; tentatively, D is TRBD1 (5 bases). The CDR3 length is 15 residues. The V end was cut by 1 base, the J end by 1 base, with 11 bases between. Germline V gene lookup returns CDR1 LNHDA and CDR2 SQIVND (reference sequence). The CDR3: CASSIGAGISYEQYF. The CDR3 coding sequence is TGTGCCAGTAGTATAGGGGCAGGGATTTCCTACGAGCAGTACTTC.

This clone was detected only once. The chain's CDR3 is CAWDRGPGEQYF. For the CDR3, the DNA is TGTGCCTGGGACAGGGGTCCTGGCGAGCAGTACTTC. The rearrangement uses TRBV30 and TRBJ2-7; 8 positions agree with TRBD1. Germline V gene lookup returns CDR1 GTSNPN and CDR2 SVGIG (reference sequence). The CDR3 runs to 12 residues. V trimming: 5 bases; J trimming: 6 bases; junction bases outside the gene matches: 6.

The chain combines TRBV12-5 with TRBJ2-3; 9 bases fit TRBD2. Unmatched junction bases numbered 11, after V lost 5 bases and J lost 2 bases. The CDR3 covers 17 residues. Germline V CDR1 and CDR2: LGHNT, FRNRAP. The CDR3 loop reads CASGGGTSGYYTDTQYF. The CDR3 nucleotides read TGTGCTAGTGGTGGGGGTACTAGCGGGTATTACACAGATACGCAGTATTTT. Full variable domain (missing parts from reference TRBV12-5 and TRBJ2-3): DARVTQTPRHKVTEMGQEVTMRCQPILGHNTVFWYRQTMMQGLELLAYFRNRAPLDDSGMPKDRFSAEMPDATLATLKIQPSEPRDSAVYFCASGGGTSGYYTDTQYFGPGTRLTVL.

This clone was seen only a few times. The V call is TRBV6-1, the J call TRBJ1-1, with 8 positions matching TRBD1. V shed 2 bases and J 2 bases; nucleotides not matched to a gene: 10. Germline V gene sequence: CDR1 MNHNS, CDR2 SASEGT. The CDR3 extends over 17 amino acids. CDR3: CASSEKQPGGGNTEAFF. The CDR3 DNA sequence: TGTGCCAGCAGTGAAAAACAGCCAGGGGGCGGTAACACTGAAGCTTTCTTT.

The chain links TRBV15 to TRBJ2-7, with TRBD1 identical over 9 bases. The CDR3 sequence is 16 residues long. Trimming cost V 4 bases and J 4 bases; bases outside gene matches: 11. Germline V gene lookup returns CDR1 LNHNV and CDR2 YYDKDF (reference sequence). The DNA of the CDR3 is TGTGCCACCAGCACTCGCCGCGGGACAGGGCGGTACGAGCAGTACTTC. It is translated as CATSTRRGTGRYEQYF.

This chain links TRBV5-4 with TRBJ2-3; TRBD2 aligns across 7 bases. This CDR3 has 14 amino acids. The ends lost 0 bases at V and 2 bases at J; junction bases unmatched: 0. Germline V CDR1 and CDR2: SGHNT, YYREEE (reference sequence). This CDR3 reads CASSLGLATDTQYF. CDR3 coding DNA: TGTGCCAGCAGCTTGGGACTAGCCACAGATACGCAGTATTTT.

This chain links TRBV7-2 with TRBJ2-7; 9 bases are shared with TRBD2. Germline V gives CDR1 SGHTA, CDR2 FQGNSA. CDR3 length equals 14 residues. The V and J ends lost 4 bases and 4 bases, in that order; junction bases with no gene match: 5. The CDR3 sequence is CASSSPGLAYEQYF. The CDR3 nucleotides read TGTGCCAGCAGCTCCCCGGGACTAGCTTACGAGCAGTACTTC.

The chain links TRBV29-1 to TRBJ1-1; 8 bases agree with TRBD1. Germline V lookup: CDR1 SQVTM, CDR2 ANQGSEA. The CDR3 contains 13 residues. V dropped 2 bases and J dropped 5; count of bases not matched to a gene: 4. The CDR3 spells CSVETGGSTEAFF. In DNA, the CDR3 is TGCAGCGTTGAAACAGGGGGTAGTACTGAAGCTTTCTTT.